Listed here are 18 T cell receptor beta chains from one sample, sequenced in a study of blood T cell repertoires in COVID-19. Sequencing used immunoSEQ multiplex PCR; TCRdb keeps in-frame clones, though not all of them. The data hold tens of thousands of clones, with roughly four fifths observed a single time. The sequenced sample consisted of peripheral blood. These receptors all come from a human donor in a cohort sampled during active COVID-19.

This clone has more than one count but fewer than ten. The V call is TRBV6-6, the J call TRBJ1-5; D is ambiguous. Germline V gene lookup returns CDR1 MNHNY and CDR2 SVGAGI (reference sequence). Deletions cut 8 bases from V and 4 bases from J, with 9 bases between. The CDR3 contains 12 residues. The CDR3 loop is CASGSGNQPQHF. The CDR3 DNA reads as TGTGCCAGCGGTTCGGGGAATCAGCCCCAGCATTTT.

This sequence joins TRBV10-3 and TRBJ2-7; 9 bases are shared with TRBD1. Germline values: CDR1 ENHRY, CDR2 SYGVKD. V shed 4 bases, J shed 0 bases, and the junction held 10 bases outside the gene matches. There are 17 residues in the CDR3. This CDR3 is CAISGIGTGSNSYEQYF. CDR3 coding DNA: TGTGCCATCAGTGGTATAGGGACAGGGTCAAACTCCTACGAGCAGTACTTC.

The CDR3 is CASSQDGAWREQYF. The CDR3 coding sequence is TGTGCCAGCAGCCAAGATGGAGCGTGGCGCGAGCAGTACTTC. The rearrangement uses TRBV3-1 (or the pseudogene TRBV3-2) and TRBJ2-7; unclear D gene. V was shortened by 0 bases and J by 6 bases, with 12 bases between the two germline ends. The CDR3 sequence is 14 residues long. The germline V gene encodes CDR1 LGHDT and CDR2 YNNKEL (reference sequence).

A single count supports this clone. The CDR3 reads CASSLAGGALYEQYF. The CDR3 coding sequence is TGTGCCAGCAGCTTAGCGGGGGGCGCCCTATACGAGCAGTACTTC. The chain uses TRBV11-2 and TRBJ2-7; D perhaps matches TRBD2 (7 bases). The CDR3 length is 15 residues. With 1 base removed from V and 4 bases from J, the gap between germline ends came to 14 bases. The germline V gene encodes CDR1 SGHAT and CDR2 FQNNGV.

The chain recombines TRBV10-3 with TRBJ1-2; D is unresolved. With 1 base removed from V and 8 bases from J, the gap between germline ends came to 8 bases. Germline CDR1 reads ENHRY; CDR2 reads SYGVKD. This CDR3 spans 12 amino acids. CDR3: CAISEFQWGYTF. The CDR3 DNA follows: TGTGCCATCAGTGAGTTTCAGTGGGGCTACACCTTC.

This chain connects TRBV10-3 to TRBJ1-1; D gene uncertain. Trimming removed 4 bases at V and 6 bases at J, with 6 bases between. CDR1 is ENHRY, CDR2 SYGVKD, per germline. The CDR3 has 11 amino acids. The CDR3 nucleotides are TGTGCCATCAGTGGAGGTGCTGAAGCTTTCTTT. Residues: CAISGGAEAFF.

The chain employs TRBV9 and TRBJ1-6; possible D gene TRBD1, 6 bases. This CDR3 has 15 residues. V lost 4 bases, J lost 5 bases, and 13 bases lay in between. Looked up from germline, CDR1 is SGDLS and CDR2 is YYNGEE. The CDR3 region is CASSLRTADNSPLHF. CDR3 DNA: TGTGCCAGCAGCCTAAGGACAGCGGATAATTCACCCCTCCACTTT.

V is TRBV11-2 and J is TRBJ1-1, with TRBD1 identical over 7 bases. The CDR3 length is 15 residues. The germline CDR1 and CDR2 sequences are SGHAT and FQNNGV. Unmatched junction bases numbered 3, after V lost 1 base and J lost 1 base. CDR3 nucleotide sequence: TGTGCCAGCAGCTTAGGAGGGGGCGAGAACACTGAAGCTTTCTTT. As protein: CASSLGGGENTEAFF. Using reference TRBV11-2 and TRBJ1-1 for the parts outside the CDR3, the full variable domain is EAGVAQSPRYKIIEKRQSVAFWCNPISGHATLYWYQQILGQGPKLLIQFQNNGVVDDSQLPKDRFSAERLKGVDSTLKIQPAKLEDSAVYLCASSLGGGENTEAFFGQGTRLTVV.

The rearrangement joins TRBV18 to TRBJ2-4; a possible D gene is TRBD2 (6 bases). The germline gives CDR1 KGHSH, CDR2 LQKENI. Deletions cut 3 bases from V and 2 bases from J, with 11 bases between. The CDR3 runs 15 residues. CDR3 bases: TGTGCCAGCTCACCCCCCGGGACTCCCAAAAACATTCAGTACTTC. Its translation: CASSPPGTPKNIQYF.

The chain links TRBV4-1 to TRBJ1-2, with D tentatively TRBD1 (6 bases). Trimming removed 4 bases at V and 8 bases at J, with 17 bases between. The germline V gene has CDR1 MGHRA and CDR2 YSYEKL. There are 14 residues in the CDR3. CDR3 sequence (DNA): TGCGCCAGCAGCCCCTCAGGGATAAGGGGGGGCTACACCTTC. Translated: CASSPSGIRGGYTF.

The table lists this clone with many counts. V gene TRBV11-2 combines with J gene TRBJ2-7; a weak D match, TRBD2 (6 bases). V was trimmed by 5 bases and J by 0 bases, leaving 17 bases between them. Per germline, CDR1 SGHAT and CDR2 FQNNGV. The CDR3 runs to 16 residues. CDR3 residues: CASSPGLLLSSYEQYF. The CDR3 bases are TGTGCCAGCAGCCCGGGACTGCTCCTTTCCTCCTACGAGCAGTACTTC. Supplemented by reference TRBV11-2 and TRBJ2-7, the full variable domain reads EAGVAQSPRYKIIEKRQSVAFWCNPISGHATLYWYQQILGQGPKLLIQFQNNGVVDDSQLPKDRFSAERLKGVDSTLKIQPAKLEDSAVYLCASSPGLLLSSYEQYFGPGTRLTVT.

The chain recombines TRBV4-2 with TRBJ1-4; 7 nucleotides agree with TRBD1. Looked up from germline, CDR1 is LGHNA and CDR2 is YNFKEQ. V was clipped by 4 bases and J by 6 bases; unmatched bases: 5. CDR3 length: 14 residues. The CDR3 protein is CASSLGGVYEKLFF. CDR3 nucleotide sequence: TGTGCCAGCAGCCTAGGGGGCGTGTATGAAAAACTGTTTTTT.

This clone was seen just once. DNA for the CDR3: TGTGCCAGCCGACAGGGGATCTATGGCTACACCTTC. Amino acid sequence: CASRQGIYGYTF. The gene calls are TRBV19 and TRBJ1-2; 8 bases align to TRBD1. Germline CDR1 LNHDA, CDR2 SQIVND (reference sequence). The V and J ends lost 9 bases and 4 bases, in that order; junction bases with no gene match: 4. The length of the CDR3 is 12 residues.

CDR3 nucleotide sequence: TGTGCCAGCAGCTTAAGGGTCCTAGCGGGGACGGGCCAAGAGACCCAGTACTTC. Translation: CASSLRVLAGTGQETQYF. The gene calls are TRBV7-2 and TRBJ2-5; 9 bases map to TRBD2. From germline, CDR1 is SGHTA and CDR2 FQGNSA. The CDR3 is 18 amino acids. Germline trimming cut 2 bases from V and 1 base from J; bases unmatched to any gene: 11.

This rearrangement joins TRBV6-5 to TRBJ2-7; 9 bases map to TRBD1. V was pared by 8 bases and J by 3 bases, with 8 bases of the junction left unmatched. This CDR3 comprises 14 residues. In germline, CDR1 is MNHEY, CDR2 SVGAGI. The CDR3 protein is CASSRDRAFYEQYF. CDR3 DNA: TGTGCCAGCTCCCGGGACAGGGCCTTCTACGAGCAGTACTTC.

This clone came up once. The V gene is TRBV19, the J gene TRBJ1-1; 9 nucleotides match TRBD1. J lost 1 base, V lost 5 bases, and 11 bases had no gene match. The CDR3 totals 17 residues. The V gene's germline CDR1 is LNHDA and CDR2 SQIVND (reference sequence). The CDR3 DNA is TGTGCCAGTAGTGCCGTCCCGGGACAGGGCTCGAACACTGAAGCTTTCTTT. Amino acids: CASSAVPGQGSNTEAFF.

The CDR3 sequence: CASSLVGSSGNTIYF. In nucleotides, the CDR3 is TGCGCCAGCAGCTTGGTCGGGAGCTCTGGAAACACCATATATTTT. The V and J genes are TRBV5-1 and TRBJ1-3; no clear D gene. The CDR3 contains 15 residues. The V and J ends lost 0 bases and 0 bases respectively, with 7 bases between them. Germline CDR1 reads SGHRS; CDR2 reads YFSETQ.

The CDR3 DNA sequence: TGCGCCAGCAGCTTGGCGGGACAGGGAACAGGCACAGATACGCAGTATTTT. Protein: CASSLAGQGTGTDTQYF. The V and J genes are TRBV5-1 and TRBJ2-3; TRBD1 aligns across 9 bases. Germline V gene data show CDR1 as SGHRS and CDR2 as YFSETQ. This CDR3 region has 17 residues. After removal of 0 bases from V and 1 base from J, the junction contained 6 bases not matched to a gene.